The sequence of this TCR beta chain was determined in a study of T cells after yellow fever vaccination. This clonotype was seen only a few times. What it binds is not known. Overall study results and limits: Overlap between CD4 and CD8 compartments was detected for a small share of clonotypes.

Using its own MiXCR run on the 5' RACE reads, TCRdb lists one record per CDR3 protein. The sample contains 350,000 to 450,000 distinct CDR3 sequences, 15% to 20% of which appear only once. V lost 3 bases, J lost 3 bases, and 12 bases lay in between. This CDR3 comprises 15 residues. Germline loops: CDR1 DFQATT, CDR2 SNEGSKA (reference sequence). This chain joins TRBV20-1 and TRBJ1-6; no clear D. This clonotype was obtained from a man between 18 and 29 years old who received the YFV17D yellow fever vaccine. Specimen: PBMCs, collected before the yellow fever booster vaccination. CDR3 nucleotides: TGCAGTGCTAGGTCCTACCTTGACTATAATTCACCCCTCCACTTT. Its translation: CSARSYLDYNSPLHF.